Listed here is a single T cell receptor beta chain. The target of this receptor is not known. Base qualities are not recorded, but no much larger clone differs from it by a single base. The data derive from a study of blood T cell repertoires in COVID-19 (dated by TCRdb to 2018 to 2020). Background for the entire study: The collaborator samples originated in the United States, Italy and Spain and spanned the acute and convalescent phases of COVID-19. The sample metadata nearly always contained a de-identified subject ID, COVID-19 status, age in years and sex. The repertoires were made available in a free public database intended to serve as a resource for research on the immune response to SARS-CoV-2. The prospective study material was composed of cDNA or gDNA derived from T cells, B-cell-depleted T cells, or PBMCs. The dataset comprised deeply sampled blood TCRbeta repertoires from subjects exposed to, actively infected with, or recovered from COVID-19. Samples came from the ongoing ImmuneRACE study (first 160 participants) plus 1,254 subjects from 6 global collaborators. Where available, HLA class I and class II types were taken from metadata supplied by the sample provider and were not determined by assay-based typing. Broader findings and caveats from the paper: Clinical and demographic metadata were provided uncurated, with the amount varying by source and participant.

Its CDR3 holds 11 amino acids, cysteine through phenylalanine. Only CDR3 DNA is held: 33 bases, read in frame from base 1. Taken from the germline V gene (reference sequence), the CDR1 and CDR2 loops are DFQATT and SNEGSKA. V sheds 5 bases and J sheds 2 bases, leaving 5 bases between their ends. The collaborating institutions used their own protocols to collect whole blood in K2EDTA tubes. Collaborator samples were shipped for TCRbeta analysis as frozen whole blood, isolated PBMCs, or DNA extracted from either sample type. The immunoSEQ Assay, a bias-controlled multiplex PCR, was used to amplify TCRbeta CDR3 regions from genomic DNA. The published analysis was carried out like this. Within the assay, amplification of reference gene primers was used to estimate how many nucleated cells each sample contained. To quantify the absolute abundance of each unique TCRbeta CDR3 rearrangement, sequence reads were collapsed and filtered. For each sample, productive Simpson clonality was calculated as the square root of Simpson's diversity index over productive rearrangements. Here the immuneACCESS table is served through TCRdb, limited to in-frame sequences with V and J called. Missing clones are a known gap in these copies; in checked studies unresolved V genes cover under half, and the rest lacks a known reason. The D gene and trimming were derived from the DNA, and the V and J assignments and clone size from that table. The sample yields under 40,000 clones; around 84% were counted once. The ten largest make up about 14% of the sample.

Sequencing was carried out using peripheral blood. The receptor was derived from a human donor with acute or convalescent COVID-19. The donor label of this sample is uncertain. The V and J genes are TRBV20-1 and TRBJ2-3; the D gene cannot be resolved reliably. The CDR3 corresponds to CSAAYTDTQYF. The DNA sequence is TGCAGTGCTGCGTACACAGATACGCAGTATTTT.